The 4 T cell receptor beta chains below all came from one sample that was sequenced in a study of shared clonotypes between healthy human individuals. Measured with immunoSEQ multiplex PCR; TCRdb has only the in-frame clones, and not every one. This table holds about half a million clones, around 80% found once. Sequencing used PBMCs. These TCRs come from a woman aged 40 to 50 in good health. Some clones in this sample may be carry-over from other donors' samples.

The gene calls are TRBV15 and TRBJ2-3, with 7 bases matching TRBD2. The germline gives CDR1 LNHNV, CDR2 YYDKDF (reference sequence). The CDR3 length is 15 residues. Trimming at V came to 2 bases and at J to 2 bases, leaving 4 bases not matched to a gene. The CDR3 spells CATSRLADNTDTQYF. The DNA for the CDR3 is TGTGCCACCAGCAGACTAGCGGATAACACAGATACGCAGTATTTT.

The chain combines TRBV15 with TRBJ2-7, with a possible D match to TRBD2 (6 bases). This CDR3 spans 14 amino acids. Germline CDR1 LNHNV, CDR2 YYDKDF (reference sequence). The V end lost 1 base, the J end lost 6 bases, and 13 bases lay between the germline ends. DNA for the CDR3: TGTGCCACCAGCAGAGGCCCGGTGGGAGGCGAGCAGTACTTC. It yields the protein CATSRGPVGGEQYF. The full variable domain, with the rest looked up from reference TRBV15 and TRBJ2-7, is DAMVIQNPRYQVTQFGKPVTLSCSQTLNHNVMYWYQQKSSQAPKLLFHYYDKDFNNEADTPDNFQSRRPNTSFCFLDIRSPGLGDTAMYLCATSRGPVGGEQYFGPGTRLTVT.

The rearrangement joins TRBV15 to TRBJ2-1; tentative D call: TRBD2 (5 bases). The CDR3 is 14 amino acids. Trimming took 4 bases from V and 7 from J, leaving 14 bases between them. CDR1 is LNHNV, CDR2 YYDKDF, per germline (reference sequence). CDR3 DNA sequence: TGTGCCACCAGCAAATCGGACTGGTCGAATGAGCAGTTCTTC. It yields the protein CATSKSDWSNEQFF.

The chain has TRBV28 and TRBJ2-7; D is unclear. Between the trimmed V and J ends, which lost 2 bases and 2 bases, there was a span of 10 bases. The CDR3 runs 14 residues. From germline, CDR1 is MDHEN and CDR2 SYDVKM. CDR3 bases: TGTGCCAGCAGTTTAGGAGTTCCCCCCTACGAGCAGTACTTC. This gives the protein CASSLGVPPYEQYF.